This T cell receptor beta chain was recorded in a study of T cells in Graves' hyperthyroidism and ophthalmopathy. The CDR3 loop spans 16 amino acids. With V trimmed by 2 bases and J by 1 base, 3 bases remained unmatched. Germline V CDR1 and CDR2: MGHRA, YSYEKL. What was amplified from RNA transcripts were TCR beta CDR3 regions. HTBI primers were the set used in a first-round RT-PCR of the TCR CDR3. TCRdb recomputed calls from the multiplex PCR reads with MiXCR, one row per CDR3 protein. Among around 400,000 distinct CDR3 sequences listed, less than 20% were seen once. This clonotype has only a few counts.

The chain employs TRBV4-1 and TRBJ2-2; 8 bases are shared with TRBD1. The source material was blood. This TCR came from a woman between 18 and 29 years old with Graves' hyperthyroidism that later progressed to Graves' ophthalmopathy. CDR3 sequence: CASSQPGQGNTGELFF. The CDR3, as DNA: TGCGCCAGCAGCCAACCAGGACAGGGGAACACCGGGGAGCTGTTTTTT.